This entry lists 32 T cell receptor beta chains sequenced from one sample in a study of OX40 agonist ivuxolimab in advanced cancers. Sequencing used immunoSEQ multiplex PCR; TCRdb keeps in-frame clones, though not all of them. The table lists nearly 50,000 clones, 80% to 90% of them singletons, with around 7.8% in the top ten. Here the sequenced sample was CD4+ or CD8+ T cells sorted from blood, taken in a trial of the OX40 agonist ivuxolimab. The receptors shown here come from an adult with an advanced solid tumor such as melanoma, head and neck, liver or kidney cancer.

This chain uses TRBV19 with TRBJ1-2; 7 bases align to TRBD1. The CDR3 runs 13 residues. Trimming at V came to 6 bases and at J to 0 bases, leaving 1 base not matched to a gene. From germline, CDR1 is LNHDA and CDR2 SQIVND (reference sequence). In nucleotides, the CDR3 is TGTGCCAGTAGGGACAGGACTAACTATGGCTACACCTTC. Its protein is CASRDRTNYGYTF.

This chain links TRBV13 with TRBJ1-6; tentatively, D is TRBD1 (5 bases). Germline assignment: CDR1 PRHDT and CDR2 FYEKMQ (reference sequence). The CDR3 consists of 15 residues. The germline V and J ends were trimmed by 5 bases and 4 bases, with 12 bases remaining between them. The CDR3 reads CASSPPGLYNSPLHF. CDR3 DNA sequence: TGTGCCAGCAGCCCCCCGGGACTGTATAATTCACCCCTCCACTTT.

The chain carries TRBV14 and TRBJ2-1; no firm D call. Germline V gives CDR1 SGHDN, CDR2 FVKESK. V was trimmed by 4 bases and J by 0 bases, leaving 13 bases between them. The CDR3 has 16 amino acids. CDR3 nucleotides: TGTGCCAGCAGCCCGATGGCTCTATCCTCCTACAATGAGCAGTTCTTC. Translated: CASSPMALSSYNEQFF.

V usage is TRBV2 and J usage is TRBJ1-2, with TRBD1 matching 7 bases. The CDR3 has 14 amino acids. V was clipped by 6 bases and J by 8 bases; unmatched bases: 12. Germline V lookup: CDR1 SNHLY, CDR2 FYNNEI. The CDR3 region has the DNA TGTGCCAGCAGCTTAGAGACAGGGCTGGGGGGCTACACCTTC. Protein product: CASSLETGLGGYTF.

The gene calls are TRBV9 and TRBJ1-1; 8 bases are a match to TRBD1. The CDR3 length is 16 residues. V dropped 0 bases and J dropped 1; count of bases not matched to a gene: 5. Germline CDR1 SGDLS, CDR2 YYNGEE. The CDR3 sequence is CASSVGAGGKNTEAFF. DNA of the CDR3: TGTGCCAGCAGCGTAGGGGCAGGGGGCAAGAACACTGAAGCTTTCTTT.

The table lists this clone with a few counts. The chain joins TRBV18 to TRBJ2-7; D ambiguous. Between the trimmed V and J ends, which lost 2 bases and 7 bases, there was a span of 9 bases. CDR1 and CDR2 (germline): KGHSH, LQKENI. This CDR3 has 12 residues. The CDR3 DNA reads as TGTGCCAGCTCACCAAGCCTTGGTGAGCAGTACTTC. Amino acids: CASSPSLGEQYF.

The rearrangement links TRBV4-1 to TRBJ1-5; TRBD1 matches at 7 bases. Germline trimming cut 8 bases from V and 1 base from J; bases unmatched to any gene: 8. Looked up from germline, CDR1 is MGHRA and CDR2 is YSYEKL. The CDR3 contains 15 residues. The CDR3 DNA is TGCGCCAGCGCAGGGGGGTTCTCCAGCAATCAGCCCCAGCATTTT. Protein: CASAGGFSSNQPQHF.

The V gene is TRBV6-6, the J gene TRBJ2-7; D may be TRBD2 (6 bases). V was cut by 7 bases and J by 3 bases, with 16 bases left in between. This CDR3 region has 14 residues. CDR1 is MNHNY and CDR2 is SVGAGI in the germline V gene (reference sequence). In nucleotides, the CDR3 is TGTGCCAGCACCTCTAAGGGACTGGGCTACGAGCAGTACTTC. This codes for CASTSKGLGYEQYF.

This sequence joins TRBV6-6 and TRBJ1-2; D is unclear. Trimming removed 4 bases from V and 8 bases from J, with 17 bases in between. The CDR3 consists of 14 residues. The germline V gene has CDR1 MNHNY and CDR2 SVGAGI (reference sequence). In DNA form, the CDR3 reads TGTGCCAGCAGTTTATCGCTTGAGGGTTGGGGCTACACCTTC. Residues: CASSLSLEGWGYTF.

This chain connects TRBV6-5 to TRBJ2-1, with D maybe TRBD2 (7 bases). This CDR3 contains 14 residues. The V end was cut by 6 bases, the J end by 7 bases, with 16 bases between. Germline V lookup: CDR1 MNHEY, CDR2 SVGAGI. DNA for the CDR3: TGTGCCAGCAGGCGGGGGCAGGGACGGAATGAGCAGTTCTTC. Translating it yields CASRRGQGRNEQFF.

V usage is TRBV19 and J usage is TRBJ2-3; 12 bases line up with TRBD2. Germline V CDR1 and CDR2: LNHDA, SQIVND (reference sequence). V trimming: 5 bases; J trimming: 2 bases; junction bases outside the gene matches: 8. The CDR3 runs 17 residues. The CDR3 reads CASSSSSGRVLTDTQYF. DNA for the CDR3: TGTGCCAGTAGTTCGTCTAGCGGGAGGGTGCTCACAGATACGCAGTATTTT.

CDR3 in amino acids: CASTRTGHYSNQPQHF. As DNA, the CDR3 is TGTGCCAGCACCAGGACAGGGCACTATAGCAATCAGCCCCAGCATTTT. V usage is TRBV2 and J usage is TRBJ1-5; 8 positions agree with TRBD1. The V and J ends lost 7 bases and 0 bases, in that order; junction bases with no gene match: 8. CDR1 is SNHLY and CDR2 is FYNNEI in the germline V gene. This CDR3 region has 16 residues. Complete variable domain (other parts from reference TRBV2 and TRBJ1-5): EPEVTQTPSHQVTQMGQEVILRCVPISNHLYFYWYRQILGQKVEFLVSFYNNEISEKSEIFDDQFSVERPDGSNFTLKIRSTKLEDSAMYFCASTRTGHYSNQPQHFGDGTRLSIL.

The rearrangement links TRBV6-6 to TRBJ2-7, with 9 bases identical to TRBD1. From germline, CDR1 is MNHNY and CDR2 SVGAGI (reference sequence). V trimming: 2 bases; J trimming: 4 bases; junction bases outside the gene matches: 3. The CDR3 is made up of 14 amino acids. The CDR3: CASSYGDRVYEQYF. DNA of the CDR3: TGTGCCAGCAGTTACGGGGACAGGGTTTACGAGCAGTACTTC.

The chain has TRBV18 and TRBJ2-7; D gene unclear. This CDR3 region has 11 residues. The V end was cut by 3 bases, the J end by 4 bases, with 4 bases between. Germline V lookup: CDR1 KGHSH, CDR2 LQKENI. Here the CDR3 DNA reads TGTGCCAGCTCACCCCAGTACGAGCAGTACTTC. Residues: CASSPQYEQYF. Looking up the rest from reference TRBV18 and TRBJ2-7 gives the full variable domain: NAGVMQNPRHLVRRRGQEARLRCSPMKGHSHVYWYRQLPEEGLKFMVYLQKENIIDESGMPKERFSAEFPKEGPSILRIQQVVRGDSAAYFCASSPQYEQYFGPGTRLTVT.

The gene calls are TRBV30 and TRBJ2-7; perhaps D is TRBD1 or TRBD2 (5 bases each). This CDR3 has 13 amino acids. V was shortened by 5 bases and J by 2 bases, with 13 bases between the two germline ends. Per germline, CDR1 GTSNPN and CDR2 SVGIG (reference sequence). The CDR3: CAWYQGETYEQYF. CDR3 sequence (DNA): TGTGCCTGGTATCAGGGAGAAACCTACGAGCAGTACTTC.

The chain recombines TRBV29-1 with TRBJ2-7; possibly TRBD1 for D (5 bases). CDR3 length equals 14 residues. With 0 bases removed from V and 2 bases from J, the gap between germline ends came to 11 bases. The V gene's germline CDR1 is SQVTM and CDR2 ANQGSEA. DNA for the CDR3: TGCAGCGTTGAAGACAACAGGCTGCCCTACGAGCAGTACTTC. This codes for CSVEDNRLPYEQYF.

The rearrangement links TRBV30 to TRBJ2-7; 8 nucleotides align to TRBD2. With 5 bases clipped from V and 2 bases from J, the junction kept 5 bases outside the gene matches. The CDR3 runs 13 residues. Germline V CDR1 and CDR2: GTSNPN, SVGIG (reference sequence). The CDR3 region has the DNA TGTGCCTGGTGTCCGGGAGGGCCCTACGAGCAGTACTTC. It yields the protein CAWCPGGPYEQYF.

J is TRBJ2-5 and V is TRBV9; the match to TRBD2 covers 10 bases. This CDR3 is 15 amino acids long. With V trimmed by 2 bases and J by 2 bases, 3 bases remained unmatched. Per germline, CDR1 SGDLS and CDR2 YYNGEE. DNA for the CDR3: TGTGCCAGCAGCGTCAGCGGGAGGGTTCAAGAGACCCAGTACTTC. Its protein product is CASSVSGRVQETQYF.

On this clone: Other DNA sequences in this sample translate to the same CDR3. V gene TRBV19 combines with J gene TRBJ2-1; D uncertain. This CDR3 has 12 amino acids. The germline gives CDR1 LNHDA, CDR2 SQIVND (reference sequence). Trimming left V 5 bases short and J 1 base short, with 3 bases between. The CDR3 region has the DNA TGTGCCAGTAGTCGGTCCTACAATGAGCAGTTCTTC. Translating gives CASSRSYNEQFF. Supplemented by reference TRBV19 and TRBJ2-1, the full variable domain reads DGGITQSPKYLFRKEGQNVTLSCEQNLNHDAMYWYRQDPGQGLRLIYYSQIVNDFQKGDIAEGYSVSREKKESFPLTVTSAQKNPTAFYLCASSRSYNEQFFGPGTRLTVL.

CDR3 sequence: CASSSRGGRNTEAFF. The CDR3 DNA reads as TGTGCCAGCAGCTCTCGGGGGGGCAGGAACACTGAAGCTTTCTTT. The chain combines TRBV7-9 with TRBJ1-1, with D possibly TRBD1 on 6 matching bases. This CDR3 contains 15 residues. Germline loops: CDR1 SEHNR, CDR2 FQNEAQ (reference sequence). V lost 4 bases, J lost 1 base, and 13 bases lay in between.

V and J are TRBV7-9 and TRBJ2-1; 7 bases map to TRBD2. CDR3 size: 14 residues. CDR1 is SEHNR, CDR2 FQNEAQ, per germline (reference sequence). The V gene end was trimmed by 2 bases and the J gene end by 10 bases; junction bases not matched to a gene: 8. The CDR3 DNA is TGTGCCAGCAGCTTATTGACTAGCAGATCAGAGCAGTTCTTC. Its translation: CASSLLTSRSEQFF.

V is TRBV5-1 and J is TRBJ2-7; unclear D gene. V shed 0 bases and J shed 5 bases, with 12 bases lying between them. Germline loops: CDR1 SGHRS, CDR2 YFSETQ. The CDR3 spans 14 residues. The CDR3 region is CASSLEGWADEQYF. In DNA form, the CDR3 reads TGCGCCAGCAGCTTGGAAGGGTGGGCCGACGAGCAGTACTTC.

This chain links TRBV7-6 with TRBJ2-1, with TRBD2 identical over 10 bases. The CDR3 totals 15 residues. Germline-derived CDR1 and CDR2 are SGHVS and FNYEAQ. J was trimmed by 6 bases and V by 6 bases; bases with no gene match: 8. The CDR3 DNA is TGTGCCAGCAGGACCGGGGCTAGCGGGGGCAATGAGCAGTTCTTC. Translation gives CASRTGASGGNEQFF.

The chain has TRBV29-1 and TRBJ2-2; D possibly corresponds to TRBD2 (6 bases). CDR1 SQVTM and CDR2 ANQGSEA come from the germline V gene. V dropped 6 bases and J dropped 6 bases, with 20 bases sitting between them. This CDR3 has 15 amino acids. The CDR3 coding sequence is TGCAGCGTCGCAAACCCGGTGGGGGACTCCGGGGAGCTGTTTTTT. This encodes CSVANPVGDSGELFF.

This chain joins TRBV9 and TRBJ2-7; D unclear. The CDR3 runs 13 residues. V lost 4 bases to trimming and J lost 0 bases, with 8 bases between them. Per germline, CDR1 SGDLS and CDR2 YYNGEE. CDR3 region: CASSPGLSYEQYF. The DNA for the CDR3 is TGTGCCAGCAGCCCGGGCCTCTCCTACGAGCAGTACTTC.

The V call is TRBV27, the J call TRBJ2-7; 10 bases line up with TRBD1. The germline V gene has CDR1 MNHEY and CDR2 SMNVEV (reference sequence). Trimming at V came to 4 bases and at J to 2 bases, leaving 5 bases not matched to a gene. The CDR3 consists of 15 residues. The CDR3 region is CASSSRTGGTYEQYF. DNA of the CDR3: TGTGCCAGCAGTTCCCGGACAGGGGGGACCTACGAGCAGTACTTC.

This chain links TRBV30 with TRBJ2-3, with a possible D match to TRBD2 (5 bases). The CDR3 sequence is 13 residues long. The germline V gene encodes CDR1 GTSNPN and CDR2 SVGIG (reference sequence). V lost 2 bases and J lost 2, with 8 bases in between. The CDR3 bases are TGTGCCTGGAGTCTTAGCGCCACAGATACGCAGTATTTT. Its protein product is CAWSLSATDTQYF.

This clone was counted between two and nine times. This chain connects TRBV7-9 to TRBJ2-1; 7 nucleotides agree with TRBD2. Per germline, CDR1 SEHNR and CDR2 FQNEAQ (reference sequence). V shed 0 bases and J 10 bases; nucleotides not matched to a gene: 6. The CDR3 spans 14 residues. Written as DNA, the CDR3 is TGTGCCAGCAGCTTAGCGCGGGAGCAGAGCGAGCAGTTCTTC. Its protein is CASSLAREQSEQFF.

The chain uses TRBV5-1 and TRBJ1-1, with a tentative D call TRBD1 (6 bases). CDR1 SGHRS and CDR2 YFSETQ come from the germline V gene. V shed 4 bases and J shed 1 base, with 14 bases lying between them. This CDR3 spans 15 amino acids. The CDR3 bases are TGCGCCAGCAGCCAATTCCCAGGGGCGAACACTGAAGCTTTCTTT. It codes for CASSQFPGANTEAFF.

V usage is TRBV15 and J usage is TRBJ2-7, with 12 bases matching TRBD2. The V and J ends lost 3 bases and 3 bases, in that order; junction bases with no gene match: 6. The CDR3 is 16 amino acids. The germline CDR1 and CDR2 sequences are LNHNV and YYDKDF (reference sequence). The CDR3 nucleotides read TGTGCCACCAGCAGTTACGGACTAGCGGGAATCTACGAGCAGTACTTC. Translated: CATSSYGLAGIYEQYF.

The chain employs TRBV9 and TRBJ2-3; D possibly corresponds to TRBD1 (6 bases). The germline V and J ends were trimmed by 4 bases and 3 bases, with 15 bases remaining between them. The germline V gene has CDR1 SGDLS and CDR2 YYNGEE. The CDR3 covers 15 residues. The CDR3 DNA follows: TGTGCCAGCAGCCGACGAGGGGGTACGACAGATACGCAGTATTTT. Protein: CASSRRGGTTDTQYF.

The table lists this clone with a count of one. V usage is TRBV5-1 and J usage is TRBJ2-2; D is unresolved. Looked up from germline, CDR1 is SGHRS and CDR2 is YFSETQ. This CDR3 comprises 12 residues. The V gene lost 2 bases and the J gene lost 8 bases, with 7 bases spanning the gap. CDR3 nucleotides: TGCGCCAGCAGCTTTGGATTGGGGGAGCTGTTTTTT. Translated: CASSFGLGELFF.